One T cell receptor (beta chain) is described in this entry. The target antigen is unknown. This entry belongs to a study of cytomegalovirus exposure and HLA in healthy donors. Regarding the study as a whole: As a later analysis revealed, the rate of TCR association differed by HLA locus, with DRB1 most and HLA-C fewest. Some TCR beta chains (roughly 150 of them) were listed as cytomegalovirus-associated.

The PCR had 60 Vbeta and 13 Jbeta primers. Original handling: Unique TCR beta chains numbered approximately 80 million in a later analysis, with roughly 10 million shared. The repertoire was sequenced with immunoSEQ multiplex PCR; TCRdb's copy has only in-frame clones and lacks some. V and J calls and clone size are copied from that table; D and trimming were computed from the DNA. The table shows 63,000 or so clones, with about 82% occurring only once. The germline V gene has CDR1 SGHTA and CDR2 FQGNSA. Trimming left V 6 bases short and J 3 bases short, with 9 bases between. The CDR3 runs 12 residues.

The clonotype originates from a woman aged 25 to 39 in good health and CMV-seronegative. Sequencing input: PBMCs. The chain combines TRBV7-2 with TRBJ2-7; D unresolved. CDR3 DNA sequence: TGTGCCAGCAGTCTCCTTTACTACGAGCAGTACTTC. Protein: CASSLLYYEQYF.